The entry below gives a single T cell receptor (beta chain) sequence along with its context. The antigen it recognizes is unknown. No base-level quality is on record; no much larger clone is a single base apart. This specimen comes from a study of blood T cell repertoires in COVID-19 (TCRdb year 2020). Study-wide context: Samples from collaborators originated in the United States, Italy and Spain and spanned both the acute and convalescent phases of COVID-19. Samples came from the ongoing ImmuneRACE study (first 160 participants) plus 1,254 subjects from 6 global collaborators. Where available, HLA class I and class II types were taken from metadata supplied by the sample provider and were not determined by assay-based typing. The material from the prospective study consisted of cDNA or gDNA derived from T cells, B-cell-depleted T cells, or PBMCs. Subjects who had been exposed to COVID-19, were actively infected with it, or had recovered from it provided the deeply sampled blood TCRbeta repertoires that made up the dataset. The repertoires were made available in a free public database intended to serve as a resource for research on the immune response to SARS-CoV-2. Sample metadata almost always included a de-identified subject ID, COVID-19 status, age in years and sex. Beyond this particular receptor, the publication reports: The quantity of clinical and demographic metadata differed by source and by participant and was supplied without curation.

The immunoSEQ Assay, a bias-controlled multiplex PCR, was used to amplify TCRbeta CDR3 regions from genomic DNA. The authors processed their data as follows. The number of nucleated cells in each sample was estimated from the amplification of reference gene primers within the assay. Sequence reads were collapsed and filtered to measure the absolute abundance of every unique TCRbeta CDR3 rearrangement. For each sample, productive Simpson clonality was calculated as the square root of Simpson's diversity index across productive rearrangements. In its TCRdb copy, this immuneACCESS table keeps in-frame sequences only and misses some clones. Where compared with another copy, unresolved V genes explain less than half of these, and the others have no known cause. V and J calls and clone size are given by that table; D and trimming were obtained from the DNA. Here the sample has 250,000 to 350,000 clones; around 87% occur a single time. The ten most abundant clones make up under 5.5% of the sample.

V lost 5 bases and J lost 6 bases, and the count of bases not matched to a germline gene is 7. Taken from cysteine to phenylalanine, the CDR3 has 15 residues. Of the read, only the CDR3 DNA is kept; its 45 bases are in frame from base 1. The germline V gene encodes CDR1 MDHEN and CDR2 SYDVKM. Participants in the prospective study were aged roughly 18 to 100 years, lived in 20 to 30 United States geographic areas, and enrolled through a virtual design. In the prospective study, cohorts were assigned on the basis of participant-reported clinical history obtained from a screening survey and a study questionnaire. Recovered participants in ImmuneRACE Cohort 3 were defined as having two consecutive negative NP/OP PCR tests, clearance from a healthcare professional, or resolution of symptoms. In the prospective study, whole blood, serum and a nasopharyngeal or oropharyngeal swab were collected from each participant by mobile phlebotomists. Prospective study participants could optionally give additional blood draws and questionnaires over an approximately two-month period. Prospective study blood samples were shipped either frozen or at room temperature before DNA extraction.

The sequenced material came from PBMCs or T cells enriched from blood (not recorded which). This TCR was recovered from a woman younger than 45 who had recovered from COVID-19. Recombination joined TRBV28 with TRBJ2-3; 11 central nucleotides agree with TRBD2. The DNA sequence reads TGTGCCAGCAGTAGGGCTAGCGGGGGGACGGATACGCAGTATTTT. This codes for CASSRASGGTDTQYF.